Following are 22 T cell receptor beta chains from one sample sequenced in a study of T cell responses to AZD1222 COVID-19 vaccine. Clones were read by immunoSEQ multiplex PCR, and TCRdb kept only the in-frame ones, dropping some. The data contain 200,000 or so clones, about 94% of them singletons. Sample: peripheral blood, taken 28 days after the second AZD1222 dose. The receptors were sampled from an adult who received the AZD1222 COVID-19 vaccine.

The chain uses TRBV18 and TRBJ2-7, with D perhaps matching TRBD1 (7 bases). This CDR3 spans 15 amino acids. CDR1 and CDR2 (germline): KGHSH, LQKENI. V was shortened by 5 bases and J by 3 bases, with 17 bases between the two germline ends. The DNA of the CDR3 is TGTGCCAGCTCATTCAGGGGGGACGGATACTACGAGCAGTACTTC. The encoded protein is CASSFRGDGYYEQYF.

This chain uses TRBV27 with TRBJ1-2, with a possible D match to TRBD1 (6 bases). In germline, CDR1 is MNHEY, CDR2 SMNVEV (reference sequence). The CDR3 length is 15 residues. V was pared by 6 bases and J by 6 bases, with 20 bases between. This chain's CDR3 is CASRTSSGNRDGYTF. CDR3 DNA sequence: TGTGCCAGCAGGACCTCGTCCGGGAACAGGGATGGCTACACCTTC.

This chain joins TRBV5-1 and TRBJ1-1; 7 positions agree with TRBD1. J lost 4 bases, V lost 4 bases, and 10 bases had no gene match. Germline CDR1 SGHRS, CDR2 YFSETQ. There are 15 residues in the CDR3. CDR3 DNA: TGCGCCAGCAGCCGGGAGGGACAGAGAGGCACTGAAGCTTTCTTT. It is translated as CASSREGQRGTEAFF.

The chain recombines TRBV7-2 with TRBJ1-3, with D hard to call. CDR3 size: 16 residues. V was trimmed by 1 base and J by 0 bases, leaving 10 bases between them. Germline CDR1 is SGHTA and CDR2 is FQGNSA. CDR3 in amino acids: CASSLGGSFSGNTIYF. DNA of the CDR3: TGTGCCAGCAGCTTAGGGGGTTCCTTCTCTGGAAACACCATATATTTT.

The genes are TRBV24-1 and TRBJ1-2; D perhaps matches TRBD1 (6 bases). The V and J ends lost 4 bases and 5 bases respectively, with 19 bases between them. Looked up from germline, CDR1 is KGHDR and CDR2 is SFDVKD. The CDR3 covers 16 residues. CDR3 residues: CATSDTFNRAGYGYTF. The CDR3 DNA reads TGTGCCACCAGTGACACCTTTAACAGGGCCGGGTATGGCTACACCTTC.

This clone was recorded many times. This rearrangement joins TRBV14 to TRBJ1-6; maybe TRBD1 (6 bases). Germline CDR1 is SGHDN and CDR2 is FVKESK. V was clipped by 1 base and J by 0 bases, with 19 bases between them. The CDR3 length is 20 residues. CDR3 DNA sequence: TGTGCCAGCAGCCAAGTGAGGCGCACACGAGGGGGCTCCTATAATTCACCCCTCCACTTT. Translation: CASSQVRRTRGGSYNSPLHF. The variable domain in full, with the rest retrieved from reference TRBV14 and TRBJ1-6, is EAGVTQFPSHSVIEKGQTVTLRCDPISGHDNLYWYRRVMGKEIKFLLHFVKESKQDESGMPNNRFLAERTGGTYSTLKVQPAELEDSGVYFCASSQVRRTRGGSYNSPLHFGNGTRLTVT.

The chain carries TRBV7-8 and TRBJ2-3; no clear D. This CDR3 contains 14 residues. V lost 5 bases and J 2 bases, leaving 11 bases between the germline ends. CDR1 is SGHVS and CDR2 is FQNEAQ in the germline V gene. The CDR3 DNA is TGTGCCAGCAGCATCTCCCTCCCCACAGATACGCAGTATTTT. It encodes CASSISLPTDTQYF.

V gene TRBV3-1 (or the pseudogene TRBV3-2) combines with J gene TRBJ2-5; D is uncertain. Germline loops: CDR1 LGHDT, CDR2 YNNKEL (reference sequence). V lost 8 bases to trimming and J lost 1 base, with 11 bases between them. This CDR3 region has 13 residues. CDR3 DNA sequence: TGTGCCAGCCGCCCGAAGAGCCAAGAGACCCAGTACTTC. It translates to CASRPKSQETQYF.

The chain joins TRBV5-4 to TRBJ1-1, with D tentatively TRBD1 (6 bases). V was trimmed by 2 bases and J by 4 bases, leaving 12 bases between them. Germline CDR1 reads SGHNT; CDR2 reads YYREEE (reference sequence). The CDR3 sequence is 14 residues long. The CDR3 bases are TGTGCCAGCAGCTTTTCAGGGGCCAGCACTGAAGCTTTCTTT. This sequence encodes CASSFSGASTEAFF.

This clone was picked up one time. The chain couples TRBV10-3 to TRBJ1-3; 10 bases are a match to TRBD1. The CDR3 spans 14 residues. Unmatched junction bases numbered 7, after V lost 10 bases and J lost 4 bases. Germline V CDR1 and CDR2: ENHRY, SYGVKD. The CDR3 coding sequence is TGTGCCACTAGACAGGGGGCCTCGGGAAACACCATATATTTT. It specifies CATRQGASGNTIYF.

This chain links TRBV4-1 with TRBJ1-5; D call uncertain. CDR1 MGHRA and CDR2 YSYEKL come from the germline V gene. This CDR3 comprises 14 residues. Trimming took 0 bases from V and 9 from J, leaving 12 bases between them. The CDR3 DNA follows: TGCGCCAGCAGCCAAGATCACTCCCCTGGGCCCCAGCATTTT. Translated, it gives CASSQDHSPGPQHF.

In nucleotides, the CDR3 is TGTGCCAGTAGCTGGACAGGGGTGATGAACACTGAAGCTTTCTTT. It specifies CASSWTGVMNTEAFF. This rearrangement joins TRBV19 to TRBJ1-1; the match to TRBD1 covers 9 bases. Germline-derived CDR1 and CDR2 are LNHDA and SQIVND (reference sequence). The CDR3 length is 15 residues. V lost 6 bases to trimming and J lost 0 bases; unmatched junction nucleotides: 5.

The chain combines TRBV7-6 with TRBJ1-6; D remains ambiguous. CDR1 SGHVS and CDR2 FNYEAQ come from the germline V gene. CDR3 length: 15 amino acids. Trimming stripped 1 base from V and 8 bases from J, with 12 bases between. The CDR3 reads CASSLGGARDSPLHF. The CDR3 nucleotides are TGTGCCAGCAGCTTAGGAGGCGCCCGGGATTCACCCCTCCACTTT.

The chain uses TRBV7-3 and TRBJ2-1, with TRBD2 matching 8 bases. The germline V gene has CDR1 SGHTA and CDR2 FQGTGA. V lost 5 bases, J lost 0 bases, and 3 bases stayed unmatched. This CDR3 is 15 amino acids long. DNA of the CDR3: TGTGCCAGCAGCAATAGCGGGGCCTCCTACAATGAGCAGTTCTTC. Encoded protein: CASSNSGASYNEQFF.

Regarding this clone: The identical CDR3 is also encoded by other nucleotide sequences in the sample. V and J are TRBV27 and TRBJ2-7; TRBD2 matches at 8 bases. V shed 4 bases and J 4 bases; nucleotides not matched to a gene: 6. Germline assignment: CDR1 MNHEY and CDR2 SMNVEV (reference sequence). CDR3 length equals 14 residues. CDR3 amino acids: CASSSRGGPYEQYF. The CDR3 coding sequence is TGTGCCAGCAGTTCTCGGGGGGGCCCTTACGAGCAGTACTTC.

This clone was detected only once. This rearrangement joins TRBV7-8 to TRBJ2-3, with D perhaps given as TRBD1 or TRBD2 (5 bases each). CDR3 length: 13 residues. Germline CDR1 reads SGHVS; CDR2 reads FQNEAQ. The ends were cut back, 5 bases at V and 0 bases at J, with 6 bases in the middle. CDR3 bases: TGTGCCAGCAGCCGGGACAGCACAGATACGCAGTATTTT. Translation: CASSRDSTDTQYF.

DNA for the CDR3: TGTGCCAGCAGTTACTCGACTAGCGGGGGCTCCTACAATGAGCAGTTCTTC. Translation gives CASSYSTSGGSYNEQFF. The rearrangement uses TRBV6-2 or TRBV6-3 and TRBJ2-1, with TRBD2 matching 12 bases. The germline V gene has CDR1 MNHEY and CDR2 SVGEGT. This CDR3 spans 17 amino acids. Unmatched junction bases numbered 0, after V lost 0 bases and J lost 0 bases.

This chain links TRBV19 with TRBJ2-3; a possible D gene is TRBD1 (6 bases). Germline values: CDR1 LNHDA, CDR2 SQIVND (reference sequence). The V end was cut by 6 bases, the J end by 0 bases, with 19 bases between. CDR3 length: 17 amino acids. The CDR3: CASRQMAWTESTDTQYF. CDR3 nucleotide sequence: TGTGCCAGTAGACAAATGGCCTGGACAGAAAGCACAGATACGCAGTATTTT.

This sequence joins TRBV11-3 and TRBJ2-4; 7 bases match TRBD2. The CDR3 runs 19 residues. With 1 base clipped from V and 0 bases from J, the junction kept 12 bases outside the gene matches. The V gene's germline CDR1 is SGHNT and CDR2 YENEEA. CDR3 nucleotides: TGTGCCAGCAGCTTAGGGCGGGGGACCGGGGAACTAGCCAAAAACATTCAGTACTTC. Its translation: CASSLGRGTGELAKNIQYF.

This chain links TRBV9 with TRBJ1-4, with no clear D. Germline V CDR1 and CDR2: SGDLS, YYNGEE. This CDR3 is built from 14 residues. Trimming stripped 7 bases from V and 1 base from J, with 11 bases between. The CDR3 protein is CASAVGLTNEKLFF. The CDR3 DNA is TGTGCCAGCGCTGTAGGGTTAACTAATGAAAAACTGTTTTTT.

The chain recombines TRBV7-9 with TRBJ2-1; D might be TRBD1 (6 bases). The germline V gene has CDR1 SEHNR and CDR2 FQNEAQ (reference sequence). CDR3 length equals 17 residues. V was trimmed by 5 bases and J by 2 bases, leaving 19 bases between them. The CDR3 DNA sequence: TGTGCCAGCAGCAAATTTCCAGGGGACGACCCCTACAATGAGCAGTTCTTC. This codes for CASSKFPGDDPYNEQFF.

The J gene is TRBJ1-2, the V gene TRBV11-2, with 8 bases fitting TRBD1. Trimming took 5 bases from V and 6 from J; bases not matched to a gene: 17. Germline CDR1 SGHAT, CDR2 FQNNGV. This CDR3 is 17 amino acids long. The CDR3 region is CASSQREAAATGDGYTF. The CDR3 DNA sequence: TGTGCCAGCAGCCAGAGGGAAGCCGCCGCGACAGGGGATGGCTACACCTTC.